Each of the 31 T cell receptor beta chains below was sequenced from the same sample in a study of diagnostic markers for celiac disease. TCRdb re-called the reads; one entry per CDR3 protein, DNA not given. The sample features a few thousand distinct CDR3 sequences, with roughly 9.8% in its top ten. The sample taken for sequencing was either unsorted cells or a sorted T cell fraction (not recorded which). The receptors derive from a human donor. This table probably holds off-target reads from a library built for another chain.

This chain uses TRBV19 with TRBJ1-2; TCRdb's D call, TRBD1, is unchecked because there is no DNA. Looked up from germline, CDR1 is LNHDA and CDR2 is SQIVND (reference sequence). The CDR3 loop spans 14 amino acids. CDR3 loop: CASSHRTGNSGYTF.

Judged by frequency, this clonotype is medium-sized. This chain links TRBV10-2 with TRBJ1-1; TCRdb gives TRBD1 as the D gene, but with no DNA this cannot be confirmed. The length of the CDR3 is 15 residues. Germline-derived CDR1 and CDR2 are WSHSY and SAAADI. The CDR3 is CASSSGWAENTEAFF.

Measured by frequency, this clonotype is medium-sized. This sequence joins TRBV29-1 and TRBJ2-5; TCRdb's D call, TRBD2, is unchecked because there is no DNA. Germline CDR1 is SQVTM and CDR2 is ANQGSEA. CDR3 size: 14 residues. The CDR3 here is CSAEDSGRSKTQYF.

The V call is TRBV18, the J call TRBJ1-1. CDR3 length: 17 amino acids. Germline V gene lookup returns CDR1 KGHSH and CDR2 LQKENI. The CDR3 reads CASSPPQGREGNTEAFF. The full variable domain, completed using reference TRBV18 and TRBJ1-1, is NAGVMQNPRHLVRRRGQEARLRCSPMKGHSHVYWYRQLPEEGLKFMVYLQKENIIDESGMPKERFSAEFPKEGPSILRIQQVVRGDSAAYFCASSPPQGREGNTEAFFGQGTRLTVV.

This clonotype is deemed medium-sized by its frequency. The rearrangement links TRBV5-1 to TRBJ2-3. There are 12 residues in the CDR3. Germline CDR1 SGHRS, CDR2 YFSETQ. CDR3: CASSLEADTQYF.

By frequency, this clonotype is medium-sized. J is TRBJ2-1 and V is TRBV11-1; the TCRdb D gene call, TRBD2, has no DNA to confirm it. The CDR3 spans 12 residues. In germline, CDR1 is SGHAT, CDR2 FQDESV (reference sequence). The CDR3 reads CASSLGGSEQFF.

This chain links TRBV5-1 with TRBJ2-1; the D call from TCRdb, TRBD2, cannot be confirmed without DNA. The CDR3 has 15 residues. Looked up from germline, CDR1 is SGHRS and CDR2 is YFSETQ. The CDR3 here is CASSLASGFNNEQFF.

The rearrangement joins TRBV6-6 to TRBJ2-7; TCRdb selects TRBD1, and the lack of DNA leaves this call unchecked. This CDR3 is built from 14 residues. In germline, CDR1 is MNHNY, CDR2 SVGAGI (reference sequence). The CDR3 here is CASSYSAGIYEQYF.

The chain joins TRBV30 to TRBJ1-2. This CDR3 is 15 amino acids long. CDR1 is GTSNPN and CDR2 is SVGIG in the germline V gene (reference sequence). CDR3 amino acids: CAWSVGGRVRYGYTF.

This clonotype is classed as medium-sized (0.01 to 0.1%) by frequency. The gene calls are TRBV5-1 and TRBJ2-3; TCRdb gives TRBD1 as the D gene, but with no DNA this cannot be confirmed. The CDR3 extends over 14 amino acids. CDR1 is SGHRS, CDR2 YFSETQ, per germline. This CDR3 is CASSGQGGTDTQYF.

By frequency, this clonotype registers medium-sized (0.01 to 0.1%). This chain uses TRBV30 with TRBJ1-5; without DNA, the TCRdb call of TRBD1 cannot be checked. The germline CDR1 and CDR2 sequences are GTSNPN and SVGIG (reference sequence). The CDR3 spans 15 residues. This CDR3 is CAWSVRDRVGQPQHF.

The chain is built from TRBV7-2 and TRBJ2-7; TCRdb reports TRBD2, a call that lacks DNA to check it against. The germline V gene has CDR1 SGHTA and CDR2 FQGNSA. The CDR3 is 15 residues long. The CDR3 is CASSRTSGQTYEQYF.

This clonotype is identified as medium-sized from frequency. The chain joins TRBV20-1 to TRBJ1-1; the TRBD1 assignment by TCRdb is unverifiable without DNA. The length of the CDR3 is 17 residues. Germline V gives CDR1 DFQATT, CDR2 SNEGSKA (reference sequence). The CDR3 region is CSALGSRKPAVNTEAFF.

In terms of frequency, this clonotype is medium-sized (0.01 to 0.1%). The rearrangement uses TRBV7-2 and TRBJ2-3; TCRdb proposes TRBD2, but this gene call is untestable without DNA. The CDR3 extends over 13 amino acids. CDR1 and CDR2 (germline): SGHTA, FQGNSA. CDR3 sequence: CASSLGAGVAQYF.

In terms of frequency, this clonotype is medium-sized. This chain joins TRBV5-1 and TRBJ1-1; TCRdb designates TRBD1, a call that cannot be tested without DNA. Per germline, CDR1 SGHRS and CDR2 YFSETQ. The CDR3 spans 14 residues. CDR3 sequence reads: CASSLALRATEAFF.

The CDR3 here is CASSISGSTAQYF. V gene TRBV19 combines with J gene TRBJ2-4. This CDR3 region has 13 residues. The germline CDR1 and CDR2 sequences are LNHDA and SQIVND (reference sequence).

V usage is TRBV4-3 and J usage is TRBJ2-5; TCRdb names TRBD1, which stays unverified in the absence of DNA. The CDR3 loop spans 16 amino acids. Per germline, CDR1 LGHNA and CDR2 YSLEER. The CDR3 protein is CASSPTRDRAMETQYF.

This clonotype is identified as medium-sized from frequency. The chain employs TRBV20-1 and TRBJ1-2; the TCRdb call, TRBD1, lacks DNA for checking. In germline, CDR1 is DFQATT, CDR2 SNEGSKA (reference sequence). The CDR3 totals 12 residues. The chain's CDR3 is CSASRGADGYTF.

In terms of frequency, this clonotype is medium-sized. The chain joins TRBV25-1 to TRBJ2-1; the TRBD2 assignment by TCRdb is unverifiable without DNA. The CDR3 runs 15 residues. Germline CDR1 MGHDK, CDR2 SYGVNS. The CDR3 is CASSEYWAERNEQFF.

Measured by frequency, this clonotype is large. This chain joins TRBV5-1 and TRBJ2-3; the TRBD1 assignment by TCRdb is unverifiable without DNA. The CDR3 covers 15 residues. In germline, CDR1 is SGHRS, CDR2 YFSETQ. The CDR3 loop reads CASSSFPEGTDTQYF. Complete variable domain (other parts from reference TRBV5-1 and TRBJ2-3): KAGVTQTPRYLIKTRGQQVTLSCSPISGHRSVSWYQQTPGQGLQFLFEYFSETQRNKGNFPGRFSGRQFSNSRSEMNVSTLELGDSALYLCASSSFPEGTDTQYFGPGTRLTVL.

The genes are TRBV2 and TRBJ1-2; TCRdb outputs TRBD1, but without DNA this stays unchecked. Germline V gives CDR1 SNHLY, CDR2 FYNNEI. This CDR3 comprises 15 residues. The CDR3 loop is CASTITTGTGYGYTF.

The chain combines TRBV9 with TRBJ2-5; the TRBD2 assignment by TCRdb is unverifiable without DNA. CDR3 length: 16 residues. Germline CDR1 SGDLS, CDR2 YYNGEE. The chain's CDR3 is CASSVRAGPYQETQYF.

J is TRBJ2-1 and V is TRBV15; no DNA is available, so the TRBD2 call from TCRdb remains unchecked. The CDR3 contains 17 residues. Per the germline V gene, CDR1 is LNHNV and CDR2 is YYDKDF (reference sequence). The CDR3: CATSRRASGRVNNEQFF.

Frequency places this clonotype as medium-sized. This chain joins TRBV20-1 and TRBJ1-5; the TCRdb D gene call, TRBD1, has no DNA to confirm it. The germline V gene has CDR1 DFQATT and CDR2 SNEGSKA (reference sequence). The CDR3 sequence is 14 residues long. The CDR3: CSAPAGMWNQPQHF.

Frequency places this clonotype as medium-sized (0.01 to 0.1%). V and J are TRBV4-3 and TRBJ1-5; absent DNA, TCRdb's TRBD1 call cannot be checked. This CDR3 contains 17 residues. CDR1 and CDR2 (germline): LGHNA, YSLEER. CDR3 region: CASSQVTGGDSNQPQHF.

This clonotype is called medium-sized based on its frequency. The rearrangement joins TRBV7-2 to TRBJ1-5. CDR1 and CDR2 from the germline V gene are SGHTA and FQGNSA. The CDR3 contains 13 residues. The CDR3 protein is CASSPNSNQPQHF.

This clonotype is deemed medium-sized by its frequency. This sequence joins TRBV4-3 and TRBJ1-4. CDR3 length equals 17 residues. CDR1 is LGHNA, CDR2 YSLEER, per germline. The CDR3 spells CASSRIQADTTNEKLFF.

By frequency, this clonotype registers medium-sized. This chain uses TRBV4-2 with TRBJ2-5; TCRdb gives TRBD2 as the D gene, but with no DNA this cannot be confirmed. The germline gives CDR1 LGHNA, CDR2 YNFKEQ. The CDR3 length is 15 residues. CDR3 sequence: CASSQELRRMETQYF.

Here the CDR3 reads CASSARQGGNQPQHF. The genes are TRBV28 and TRBJ1-5; there is no DNA to check the TCRdb D call of TRBD1. The germline V gene has CDR1 MDHEN and CDR2 SYDVKM. CDR3 length: 15 residues.

V gene TRBV29-1 combines with J gene TRBJ1-1; TCRdb reports TRBD1, a call that lacks DNA to check it against. Looked up from germline, CDR1 is SQVTM and CDR2 is ANQGSEA. The CDR3 sequence is 15 residues long. The CDR3 spells CSVGAGWGMNTEAFF.

The V and J genes are TRBV7-7 and TRBJ2-7. The V gene's germline CDR1 is SSHAT and CDR2 FNYEAQ (reference sequence). The CDR3 has 15 amino acids. This CDR3 is CASSLGSGDSYEQYF.